The entry below gives a single T cell receptor beta chain sequence along with its context. The CDR3 is 15 residues long. Germline values: CDR1 MNHNS, CDR2 SASEGT. V dropped 2 bases and J dropped 1 base, with 8 bases sitting between them. Original processing notes: For nucleated cells, counts were estimated from reference gene primer amplification. The protocol was immunoSEQ multiplex PCR, while the TCRdb copy is restricted to in-frame clones and leaves out a portion. D and trimming were read from the DNA, whereas the V and J calls and clone size are those reported in that table. The data hold fewer than 40,000 clones, with 91% observed a single time. This sample is drawn from a study of blood T cell repertoires in COVID-19. For the study at large: COVID-19 samples collected from the United States, Italy and Spain covered acute and convalescent phases. PBMCs, B-cell-depleted T cells, or T cells were the source of the cDNA or gDNA that made up the material.

The chain is built from TRBV6-1 and TRBJ2-2; D is unresolved. This receptor was identified in a human donor in a cohort sampled during active COVID-19. Sequencing was performed on peripheral blood. The CDR3 protein is CASSENRLNTGELFF. The CDR3 region has the DNA TGTGCCAGCAGTGAAAACAGATTGAACACCGGGGAGCTGTTTTTT.